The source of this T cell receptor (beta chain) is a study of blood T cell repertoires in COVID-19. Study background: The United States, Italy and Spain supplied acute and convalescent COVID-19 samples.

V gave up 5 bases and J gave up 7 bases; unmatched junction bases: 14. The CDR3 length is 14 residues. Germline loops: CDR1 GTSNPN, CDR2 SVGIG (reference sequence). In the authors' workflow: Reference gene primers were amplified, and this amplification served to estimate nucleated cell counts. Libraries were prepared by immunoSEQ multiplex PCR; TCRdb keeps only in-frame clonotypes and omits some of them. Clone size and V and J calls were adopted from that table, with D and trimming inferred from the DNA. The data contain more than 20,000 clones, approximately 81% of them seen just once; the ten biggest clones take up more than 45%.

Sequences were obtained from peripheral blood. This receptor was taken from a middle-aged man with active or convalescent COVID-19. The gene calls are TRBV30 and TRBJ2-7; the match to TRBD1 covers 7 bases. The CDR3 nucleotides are TGTGCCTGGCACAGGCAGGGGGACCCCCGGGAGCAGTACTTC. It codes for CAWHRQGDPREQYF.